The 8 T cell receptor beta chains reported below all come from one sample, sequenced in a study of CD8 T cells in ankylosing spondylitis. Overall study findings and caveats: Within ankylosing spondylitis blood, a TCR beta motif made up of several highly homologous variants appeared to be characteristic.

Their antigens are not known. A single record per CDR3 protein comes from TCRdb applying MiXCR to the 5' RACE reads. The sample consists of roughly 700,000 distinct CDR3 sequences, about 20% of them appearing once. The material sequenced was blood, either unsorted or a sorted T cell fraction (not recorded which). Receptors originate from a male donor with ankylosing spondylitis.

In this sample, this clonotype turned up many times. This rearrangement joins TRBV6-5 to TRBJ2-2, with 13 bases that match TRBD2. CDR1 and CDR2 (germline): MNHEY, SVGAGI. The CDR3 is 18 residues long. V dropped 0 bases and J dropped 5; count of bases not matched to a gene: 6. In DNA, the CDR3 is TGTGCCAGCAGTTACTCCTATACTAGCGGGGGGGCTACCGGGGAGCTGTTTTTT. Amino acid sequence: CASSYSYTSGGATGELFF.

The rearrangement links TRBV12-3 or TRBV12-4 to TRBJ2-7; D perhaps matches TRBD1 (6 bases). The CDR3 has 13 residues. With 6 bases removed from V and 2 bases from J, the gap between germline ends came to 11 bases. CDR3 sequence (DNA): TGTGCCAGCAGCCACGACAGGACCTACGAGCAGTACTTC. Translating it yields CASSHDRTYEQYF.

This clonotype was picked up a small number of times. This chain links TRBV7-8 with TRBJ2-7; 10 bases match TRBD1. Germline V gives CDR1 SGHVS, CDR2 FQNEAQ. This CDR3 has 16 residues. The trim removed 1 base at V and 0 bases at J, leaving 3 bases unmatched. The CDR3 nucleotides read TGTGCCAGCAGCTTAGATCGGGACAGGGGCTCCTACGAGCAGTACTTC. This sequence encodes CASSLDRDRGSYEQYF.

The V gene is TRBV7-7, the J gene TRBJ2-1, with unresolved D. V was pared by 5 bases and J by 5 bases, with 10 bases between. Germline V CDR1 and CDR2: SSHAT, FNYEAQ (reference sequence). The CDR3 extends over 13 amino acids. CDR3 in amino acids: CASSPTRNNEQFF. Written as DNA, the CDR3 is TGTGCCAGCAGCCCAACCCGCAACAATGAGCAGTTCTTC.

The chain employs TRBV15 and TRBJ2-2, with 10 bases matching TRBD1. V shed 2 bases, J shed 4 bases, and the junction held 4 bases outside the gene matches. The V gene's germline CDR1 is LNHNV and CDR2 YYDKDF (reference sequence). The CDR3 contains 16 residues. CDR3 DNA sequence: TGTGCCACCAGCAGAACCGGGACAGGGGTCACCGGGGAGCTGTTTTTT. It encodes CATSRTGTGVTGELFF. The complete variable domain, with remaining parts taken from reference TRBV15 and TRBJ2-2, reads DAMVIQNPRYQVTQFGKPVTLSCSQTLNHNVMYWYQQKSSQAPKLLFHYYDKDFNNEADTPDNFQSRRPNTSFCFLDIRSPGLGDTAMYLCATSRTGTGVTGELFFGEGSRLTVL.

This clonotype was seen only a few times. V is TRBV2 and J is TRBJ2-7, with D unresolved. Germline V lookup: CDR1 SNHLY, CDR2 FYNNEI. The V end lost 1 base, the J end lost 3 bases, and 13 bases lay between the germline ends. The CDR3 length is 15 residues. The CDR3 sequence is CASSEGGPTYYEQYF. The CDR3 region has the DNA TGTGCCAGCAGTGAAGGTGGACCGACCTACTACGAGCAGTACTTC.

In its sample, this clonotype was seen a few times. The CDR3 spells CASSGTGYYNEQFF. CDR3 DNA sequence: TGTGCCAGCAGTGGGACAGGGTACTACAATGAGCAGTTCTTC. This chain connects TRBV28 to TRBJ2-1; TRBD1 matches 9 bases. Germline CDR1 and CDR2: MDHEN and SYDVKM. The length of the CDR3 is 14 residues. J was trimmed by 3 bases and V by 5 bases; bases with no gene match: 2. Full variable domain (remainder filled in from reference TRBV28 and TRBJ2-1): DVKVTQSSRYLVKRTGEKVFLECVQDMDHENMFWYRQDPGLGLRLIYFSYDVKMKEKGDIPEGYSVSREKKERFSLILESASTNQTSMYLCASSGTGYYNEQFFGPGTRLTVL.

This clonotype was seen a handful of times. This rearrangement joins TRBV20-1 to TRBJ2-7; TRBD1 agrees at 10 bases. Germline loops: CDR1 DFQATT, CDR2 SNEGSKA (reference sequence). This CDR3 contains 15 residues. J lost 0 bases, V lost 3 bases, and 5 bases had no gene match. The CDR3 bases are TGCAGTGCTAGGGAAGGACAGGGGGACTCCTACGAGCAGTACTTC. This gives the protein CSAREGQGDSYEQYF.